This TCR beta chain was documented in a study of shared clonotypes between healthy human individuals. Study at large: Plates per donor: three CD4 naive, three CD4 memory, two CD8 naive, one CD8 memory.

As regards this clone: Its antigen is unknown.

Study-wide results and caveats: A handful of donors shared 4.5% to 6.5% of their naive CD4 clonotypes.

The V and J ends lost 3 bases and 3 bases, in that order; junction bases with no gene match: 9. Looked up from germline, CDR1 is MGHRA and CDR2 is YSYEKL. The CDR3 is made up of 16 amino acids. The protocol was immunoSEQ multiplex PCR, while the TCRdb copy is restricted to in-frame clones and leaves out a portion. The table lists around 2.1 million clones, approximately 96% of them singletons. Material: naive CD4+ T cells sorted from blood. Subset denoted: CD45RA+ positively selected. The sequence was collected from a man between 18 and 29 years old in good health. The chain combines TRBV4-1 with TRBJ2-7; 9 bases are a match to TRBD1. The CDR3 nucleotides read TGCGCCAGCAGCCAGACGCCTTGGGACAGGGACTACGAGCAGTACTTC. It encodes CASSQTPWDRDYEQYF.